One T cell receptor (beta chain) is described in this entry. An end of the junction does not agree with germline; a read error may underlie this. Treatment reported: preoperative locoregional IRX-2 cytokine immunotherapy. The data are from a study of preoperative IRX-2 immunotherapy in early breast cancer. Here immunoSEQ multiplex PCR was the method, and the copy in TCRdb shows in-frame clones only, minus some. The sample contains some 11,000 clones, over 75% of which appear only once. The CDR3 sequence is 17 residues long. Germline V gene data show CDR1 as SGHNT and CDR2 as YENEEA. The origin of this receptor is a human donor with breast cancer. The specimen comprised lymph node tissue, sampled before IRX-2 immunotherapy. The chain carries TRBV11-3 and TRBJ1-4; D not resolved. The CDR3 bases are TGTGCTAGCAGCGTTAGCGCCAGTTACGCAACTAATGAAAAACTGTTTTTT. It translates to CASSVSASYATNEKLFF.